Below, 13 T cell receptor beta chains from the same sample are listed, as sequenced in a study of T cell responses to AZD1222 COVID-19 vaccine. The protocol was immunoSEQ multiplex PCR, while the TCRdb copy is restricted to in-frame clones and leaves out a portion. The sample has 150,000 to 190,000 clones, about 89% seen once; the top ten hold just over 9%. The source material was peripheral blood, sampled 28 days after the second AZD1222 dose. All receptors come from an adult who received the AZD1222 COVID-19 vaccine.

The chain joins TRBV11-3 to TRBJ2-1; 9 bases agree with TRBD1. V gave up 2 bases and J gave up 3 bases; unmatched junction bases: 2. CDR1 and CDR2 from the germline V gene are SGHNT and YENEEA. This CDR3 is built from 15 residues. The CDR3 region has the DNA TGTGCCAGCAGCTTAATGGGACAGGGCTACAATGAGCAGTTCTTC. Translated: CASSLMGQGYNEQFF. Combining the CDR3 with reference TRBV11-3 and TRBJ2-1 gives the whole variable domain EAGVVQSPRYKIIEKKQPVAFWCNPISGHNTLYWYLQNLGQGPELLIRYENEEAVDDSQLPKDRFSAERLKGVDSTLKIQPAELGDSAVYLCASSLMGQGYNEQFFGPGTRLTVL.

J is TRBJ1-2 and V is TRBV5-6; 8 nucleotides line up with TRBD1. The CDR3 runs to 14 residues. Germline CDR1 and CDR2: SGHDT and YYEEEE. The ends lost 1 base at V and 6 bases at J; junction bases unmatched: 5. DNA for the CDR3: TGTGCCAGCAGCTTGCCAGGGGGCGTTGATGGCTACACCTTC. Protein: CASSLPGGVDGYTF.

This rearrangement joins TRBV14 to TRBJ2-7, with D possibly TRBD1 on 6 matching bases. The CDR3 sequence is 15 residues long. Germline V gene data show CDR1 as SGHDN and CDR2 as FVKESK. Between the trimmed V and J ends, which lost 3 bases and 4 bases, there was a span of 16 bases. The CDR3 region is CASSQTRDNLYEQYF. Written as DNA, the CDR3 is TGTGCCAGCAGCCAGACGAGGGACAACCTATACGAGCAGTACTTC. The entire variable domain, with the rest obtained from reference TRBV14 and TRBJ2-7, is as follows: EAGVTQFPSHSVIEKGQTVTLRCDPISGHDNLYWYRRVMGKEIKFLLHFVKESKQDESGMPNNRFLAERTGGTYSTLKVQPAELEDSGVYFCASSQTRDNLYEQYFGPGTRLTVT.

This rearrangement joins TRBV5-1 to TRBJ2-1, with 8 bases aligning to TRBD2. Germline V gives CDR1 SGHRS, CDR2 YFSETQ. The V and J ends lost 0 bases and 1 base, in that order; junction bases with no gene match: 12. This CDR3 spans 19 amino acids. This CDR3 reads CASSLAGGIHLGSYNEQFF. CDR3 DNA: TGCGCCAGCAGCTTGGCGGGAGGGATACATTTAGGGTCCTACAATGAGCAGTTCTTC.

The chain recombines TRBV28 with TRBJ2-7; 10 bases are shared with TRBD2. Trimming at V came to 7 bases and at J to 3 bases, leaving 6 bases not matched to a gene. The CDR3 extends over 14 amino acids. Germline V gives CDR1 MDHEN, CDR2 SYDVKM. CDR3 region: CASKAGGVGYEQYF. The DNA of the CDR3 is TGTGCCAGCAAAGCGGGAGGGGTCGGCTACGAGCAGTACTTC.

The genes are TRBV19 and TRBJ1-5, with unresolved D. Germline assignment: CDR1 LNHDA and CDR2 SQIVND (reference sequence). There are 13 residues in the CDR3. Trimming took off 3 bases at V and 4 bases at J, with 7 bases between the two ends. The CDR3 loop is CASSIWVNQPQHF. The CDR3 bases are TGTGCCAGTAGTATTTGGGTGAATCAGCCCCAGCATTTT.

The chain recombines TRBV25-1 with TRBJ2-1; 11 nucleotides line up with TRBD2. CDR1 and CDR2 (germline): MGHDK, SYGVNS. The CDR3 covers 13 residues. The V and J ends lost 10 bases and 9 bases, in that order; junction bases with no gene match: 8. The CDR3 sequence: CATLGLAGGEQFF. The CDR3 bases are TGTGCCACCCTCGGGCTAGCGGGAGGTGAGCAGTTCTTC.

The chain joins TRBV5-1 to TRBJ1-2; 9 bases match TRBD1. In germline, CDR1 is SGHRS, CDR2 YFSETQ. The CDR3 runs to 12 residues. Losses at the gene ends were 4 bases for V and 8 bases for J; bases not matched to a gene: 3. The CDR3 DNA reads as TGCGCCAGCAGCCGGACAGGGGACGGCTACACCTTC. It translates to CASSRTGDGYTF.

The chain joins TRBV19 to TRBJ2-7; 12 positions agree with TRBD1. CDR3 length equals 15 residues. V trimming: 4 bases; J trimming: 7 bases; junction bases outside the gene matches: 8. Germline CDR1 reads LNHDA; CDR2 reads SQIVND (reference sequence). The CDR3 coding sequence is TGTGCCAGTAGTACCAGGGGACAGGGGGCTGTTGAGCAGTACTTC. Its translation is CASSTRGQGAVEQYF.

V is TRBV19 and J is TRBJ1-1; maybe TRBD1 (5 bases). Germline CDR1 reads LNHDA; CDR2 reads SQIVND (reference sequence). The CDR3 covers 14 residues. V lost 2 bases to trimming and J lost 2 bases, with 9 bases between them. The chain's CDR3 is CASSIFGGNTEAFF. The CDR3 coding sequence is TGTGCCAGTAGTATATTTGGGGGAAACACTGAAGCTTTCTTT.

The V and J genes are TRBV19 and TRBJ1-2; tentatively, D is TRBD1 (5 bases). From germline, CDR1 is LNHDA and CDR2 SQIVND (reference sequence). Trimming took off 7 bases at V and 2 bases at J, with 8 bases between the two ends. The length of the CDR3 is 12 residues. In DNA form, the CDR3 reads TGTGCCAGTAAGAGGGGAAACTATGGCTACACCTTC. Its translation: CASKRGNYGYTF. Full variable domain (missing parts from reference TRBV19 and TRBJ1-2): DGGITQSPKYLFRKEGQNVTLSCEQNLNHDAMYWYRQDPGQGLRLIYYSQIVNDFQKGDIAEGYSVSREKKESFPLTVTSAQKNPTAFYLCASKRGNYGYTFGSGTRLTVV.

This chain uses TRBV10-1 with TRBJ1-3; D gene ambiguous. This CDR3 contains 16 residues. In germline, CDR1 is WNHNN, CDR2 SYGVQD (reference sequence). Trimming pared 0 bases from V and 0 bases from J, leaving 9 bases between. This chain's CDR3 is CASSESGRTSGNTIYF. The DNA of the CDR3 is TGCGCCAGCAGTGAGTCTGGCAGAACCTCTGGAAACACCATATATTTT.

CDR3 loop: CASSLSGGSSYNEQFF. The DNA of the CDR3 is TGCGCCAGCAGCTTGTCCGGAGGGAGCTCCTACAATGAGCAGTTCTTC. The gene calls are TRBV5-1 and TRBJ2-1; TRBD2 might be the D (6 bases). The V and J ends lost 1 base and 0 bases respectively, with 11 bases between them. CDR1 and CDR2 (germline): SGHRS, YFSETQ. The CDR3 is made up of 16 amino acids.